This TCR beta chain was obtained from a study of identical twins. Findings and limits, study-wide: Surplus twin overlap in beta out-of-frame sequences was less pronounced.

TCRdb re-called the 5' RACE reads through MiXCR, storing one row per CDR3 protein. Among 400,000 to 500,000 distinct CDR3 sequences listed, 18% were seen once. Per germline, CDR1 LGHNA and CDR2 YSLEER. Between the trimmed V and J ends, which lost 2 bases and 2 bases, there was a span of 12 bases. The CDR3 runs to 16 residues. In regard to this clonotype: The antigen remains unidentified.

The V call is TRBV4-3, the J call TRBJ2-2; D might be TRBD2 (6 bases). The clonotype was recovered from a man aged 50-60 years in good health. The specimen sequenced was naive T cells sorted from blood. The CDR3 coding sequence is TGCGCCAGCAGCCAAATCTGGGGGGACAACACCGGGGAGCTGTTTTTT. This gives the protein CASSQIWGDNTGELFF.